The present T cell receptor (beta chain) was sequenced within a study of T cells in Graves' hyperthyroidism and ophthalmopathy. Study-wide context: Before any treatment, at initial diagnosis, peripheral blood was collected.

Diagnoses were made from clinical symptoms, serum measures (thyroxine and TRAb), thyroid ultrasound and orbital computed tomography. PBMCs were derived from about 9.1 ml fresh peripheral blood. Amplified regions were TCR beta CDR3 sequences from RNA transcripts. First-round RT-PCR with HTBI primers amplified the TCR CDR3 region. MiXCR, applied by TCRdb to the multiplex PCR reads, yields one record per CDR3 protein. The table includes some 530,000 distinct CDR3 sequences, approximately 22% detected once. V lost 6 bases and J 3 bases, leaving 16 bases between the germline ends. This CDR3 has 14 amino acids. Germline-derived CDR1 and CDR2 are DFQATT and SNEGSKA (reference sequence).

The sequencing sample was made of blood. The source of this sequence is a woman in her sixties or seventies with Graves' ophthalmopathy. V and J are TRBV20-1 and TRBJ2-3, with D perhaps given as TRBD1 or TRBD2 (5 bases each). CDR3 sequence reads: CSASWGRGTDTQYF. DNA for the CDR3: TGCAGTGCGAGTTGGGGGAGAGGGACAGATACGCAGTATTTT.